In this sample, the clone carrying this TCR beta chain turned up a few times. The data are from a study of regulatory T cells in long-lasting Graves disease. Noted time point: persistent/refractory GD, antithyroid drugs over 5 years with positive TRAb. There was RNA extracted from PBMCs, and the TCR library was made from it. Assembly of TCR beta libraries relied on iRepertoire HTBI primers together with Arm-PCR of CDR3 regions. TCRdb fed the multiplex PCR reads into MiXCR, producing one record per CDR3 protein. The sample shows about 290,000 distinct CDR3 sequences, roughly a fifth of them seen only once. The V gene's germline CDR1 is LGHDT and CDR2 YNNKEL (reference sequence). The CDR3 extends over 14 amino acids. Trimming at V came to 3 bases and at J to 6 bases, leaving 4 bases not matched to a gene.

The sequence came from a female donor with Graves disease. The genes are TRBV3-1 and TRBJ2-2, with 7 positions matching TRBD1. The sequencing used peripheral blood mononuclear cells (PBMCs), collected when the disease was refractory, from a patient treated with antithyroid drugs. The CDR3 DNA reads TGTGCCAGCAGCCACCTGACAGGGTCCGGGGAGCTGTTTTTT. Amino acids: CASSHLTGSGELFF.